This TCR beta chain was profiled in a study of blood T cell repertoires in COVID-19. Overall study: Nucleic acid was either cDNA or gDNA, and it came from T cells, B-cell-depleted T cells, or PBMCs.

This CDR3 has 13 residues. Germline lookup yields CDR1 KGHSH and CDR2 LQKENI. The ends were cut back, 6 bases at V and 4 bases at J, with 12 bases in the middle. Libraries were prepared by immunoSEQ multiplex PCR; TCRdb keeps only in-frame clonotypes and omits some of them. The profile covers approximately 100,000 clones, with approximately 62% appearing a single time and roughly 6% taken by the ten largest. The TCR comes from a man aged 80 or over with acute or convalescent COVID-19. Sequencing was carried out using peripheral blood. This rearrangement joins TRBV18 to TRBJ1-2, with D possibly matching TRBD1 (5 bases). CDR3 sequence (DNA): TGTGCCAGCTCTCCGACAGAAGGCTATGGCTACACCTTC. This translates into CASSPTEGYGYTF.